One and the same sample provided the 15 T cell receptor beta chains below, sequenced in a study of CD4 T cells in relation to SARS-CoV-2 and coronaviruses. Sequenced by immunoSEQ multiplex PCR; TCRdb stores in-frame clones only, minus some. Among approximately 11,000 clones listed, about three quarters were seen once. CD4+ T cells from unexposed donors were obtained before the COVID-19 pandemic (2011-2018). After about ten days of culture, CD4+ T cells were isolated. No antigen is known for these receptors. What was sequenced was CD4+ T cells from PBMCs, cultured in vitro. These receptors all stem from a human donor in good health.

The chain recombines TRBV7-2 with TRBJ1-2; D unresolved. The germline gives CDR1 SGHTA, CDR2 FQGNSA. The CDR3 covers 12 residues. V was trimmed by 1 base and J by 4 bases, leaving 4 bases between them. For the CDR3, the DNA is TGTGCCAGCAGCTTAGGGGGCTATGGCTACACCTTC. Translation: CASSLGGYGYTF.

The chain links TRBV5-1 to TRBJ2-1; TRBD2 agrees at 9 bases. Trimming took 1 base from V and 5 from J; bases not matched to a gene: 7. In germline, CDR1 is SGHRS, CDR2 YFSETQ. This CDR3 has 16 amino acids. The CDR3 DNA is TGCGCCAGCAGCTTGCCCCGACTAGCGGTTGACAATGAGCAGTTCTTC. This gives the protein CASSLPRLAVDNEQFF. The variable domain in full, with the rest retrieved from reference TRBV5-1 and TRBJ2-1, is KAGVTQTPRYLIKTRGQQVTLSCSPISGHRSVSWYQQTPGQGLQFLFEYFSETQRNKGNFPGRFSGRQFSNSRSEMNVSTLELGDSALYLCASSLPRLAVDNEQFFGPGTRLTVL.

This chain links TRBV29-1 with TRBJ2-6; TRBD1 might be the D (5 bases). The CDR3 is made up of 14 amino acids. V lost 6 bases and J lost 1, with 10 bases in between. The germline V gene encodes CDR1 SQVTM and CDR2 ANQGSEA. The CDR3 loop reads CSVTAGSGANVLTF. CDR3 coding DNA: TGCAGCGTAACCGCAGGGTCTGGGGCCAACGTCCTGACTTTC.

The chain recombines TRBV30 with TRBJ1-4; maybe TRBD1 (6 bases). The CDR3 runs 14 residues. Per germline, CDR1 GTSNPN and CDR2 SVGIG (reference sequence). Trimming pared 2 bases from V and 4 bases from J, leaving 11 bases between. Here the CDR3 reads CAWSQGMGNEKLFF. In DNA, the CDR3 is TGTGCCTGGAGTCAGGGGATGGGTAATGAAAAACTGTTTTTT.

The chain joins TRBV5-1 to TRBJ2-6, with D unclear. Trimming stripped 0 bases from V and 1 base from J, with 5 bases between. Germline V CDR1 and CDR2: SGHRS, YFSETQ. This CDR3 has 15 residues. The CDR3 DNA sequence: TGCGCCAGCAGCTTGGACCGTTCTGGGGCCAACGTCCTGACTTTC. Its protein product is CASSLDRSGANVLTF.

The chain couples TRBV19 to TRBJ1-4, with D possibly TRBD1 on 5 matching bases. Germline V gives CDR1 LNHDA, CDR2 SQIVND (reference sequence). The CDR3 is 19 residues long. V was pared by 6 bases and J by 0 bases, with 23 bases between. The DNA for the CDR3 is TGTGCCAGTAGGGCCCTCGGCGGGCAAAGGGGTGCAACTAATGAAAAACTGTTTTTT. Translating gives CASRALGGQRGATNEKLFF.

The V and J genes are TRBV5-1 and TRBJ2-5, with 12 bases fitting TRBD1. Per germline, CDR1 SGHRS and CDR2 YFSETQ. V lost 4 bases to trimming and J lost 5 bases; unmatched junction nucleotides: 9. The CDR3 covers 16 residues. The CDR3 region has the DNA TGCGCCAGCAGCAGGACGGGACAGGGGGCATGGGAGACCCAGTACTTC. It is translated as CASSRTGQGAWETQYF.

The genes are TRBV29-1 and TRBJ2-1; D might be TRBD2 (6 bases). V lost 5 bases to trimming and J lost 0 bases, with 11 bases between them. This CDR3 spans 14 amino acids. Germline V gene sequence: CDR1 SQVTM, CDR2 ANQGSEA. CDR3 region: CSVQRVSSYNEQFF. In nucleotides, the CDR3 is TGCAGCGTTCAGCGGGTTAGCTCCTACAATGAGCAGTTCTTC.

J is TRBJ1-3 and V is TRBV6-2 or TRBV6-3, with a tentative D call TRBD1 (5 bases). The CDR3 has 16 residues. In germline, CDR1 is MNHEY, CDR2 SVGEGT. Trimming removed 2 bases from V and 4 bases from J, with 15 bases in between. The CDR3 sequence: CASSYNLPGLGNTIYF. CDR3 nucleotide sequence: TGTGCCAGCAGTTACAACTTACCGGGGCTAGGAAACACCATATATTTT.

V is TRBV29-1 and J is TRBJ2-7; D remains ambiguous. V was pared by 4 bases and J by 2 bases, with 21 bases between. Germline assignment: CDR1 SQVTM and CDR2 ANQGSEA. CDR3 size: 16 residues. CDR3 sequence (DNA): TGCAGCGTTGCCTACCTAACTTCGCGGCTAGCCTACGAGCAGTACTTC. Translation: CSVAYLTSRLAYEQYF.

This clone appeared a few times. This chain links TRBV6-5 with TRBJ1-1; D uncertain. V was pared by 10 bases and J by 5 bases, with 17 bases between. CDR1 and CDR2 from the germline V gene are MNHEY and SVGAGI. The CDR3 covers 13 residues. The CDR3: CATNRMAKTEAFF. CDR3 in DNA: TGTGCCACCAATAGAATGGCTAAAACTGAAGCTTTCTTT.

The rearrangement joins TRBV19 to TRBJ1-4, with TRBD1 matching 9 bases. Trimming took 8 bases from V and 8 from J; bases not matched to a gene: 12. This CDR3 has 15 residues. The germline gives CDR1 LNHDA, CDR2 SQIVND (reference sequence). This CDR3 is CASYPTGTGIEKLFF. The CDR3 DNA is TGTGCCAGTTACCCTACCGGGACAGGGATAGAAAAACTGTTTTTT.

CDR3 loop: CASSGQYTEAFF. The CDR3 coding sequence is TGTGCCAGCAGTGGGCAGTACACTGAAGCTTTCTTT. This chain links TRBV2 with TRBJ1-1; D not certain. The V gene lost 4 bases and the J gene lost 3 bases, with 6 bases spanning the gap. Looked up from germline, CDR1 is SNHLY and CDR2 is FYNNEI. The CDR3 consists of 12 residues. Full variable domain (missing parts from reference TRBV2 and TRBJ1-1): EPEVTQTPSHQVTQMGQEVILRCVPISNHLYFYWYRQILGQKVEFLVSFYNNEISEKSEIFDDQFSVERPDGSNFTLKIRSTKLEDSAMYFCASSGQYTEAFFGQGTRLTVV.

Written as DNA, the CDR3 is TGTGCCCTTTTGCGACAGGGCTCCTACAATGAGCAGTTCTTC. This codes for CALLRQGSYNEQFF. The rearrangement links TRBV30 to TRBJ2-1, with TRBD1 identical over 7 bases. V lost 8 bases to trimming and J lost 0 bases; unmatched junction nucleotides: 7. CDR1 is GTSNPN and CDR2 is SVGIG in the germline V gene (reference sequence). The CDR3 totals 14 residues.

A single count supports this clone. The chain links TRBV5-1 to TRBJ1-3; tentative D call: TRBD1 (5 bases). Trimming pared 3 bases from V and 1 base from J, leaving 8 bases between. CDR1 is SGHRS and CDR2 is YFSETQ in the germline V gene. This CDR3 is 14 amino acids long. CDR3 region: CASSSDSSGNTIYF. CDR3 in DNA: TGCGCCAGCAGCTCCGACAGTTCTGGAAACACCATATATTTT.